The 20 T cell receptor beta chains in this list originate from one sample, sequenced in a study of shared clonotypes between healthy human individuals. Cells designated naive CD8 were CD45RO-negative and were positively selected for CCR7, with terminally differentiated effector memory CD45RA+ cells excluded. Libraries were prepared by immunoSEQ multiplex PCR; TCRdb keeps only in-frame clonotypes and omits some of them. This sample has about 2 million clones, with over 85% found just once. The material sequenced was naive CD8+ T cells sorted from blood. Receptors originate from a man aged 18 to 30 in good health.

Note on this clone: This same CDR3 is encoded by further DNA sequences in the sample. V is TRBV9 and J is TRBJ2-7, with a possible D match to TRBD2 (7 bases). The germline V and J ends were trimmed by 0 bases and 2 bases, with 9 bases remaining between them. Germline CDR1 is SGDLS and CDR2 is YYNGEE. CDR3 size: 14 residues. In DNA form, the CDR3 reads TGTGCCAGCAGCGTAGGCGGGGGCACCTACGAGCAGTACTTC. Translation gives CASSVGGGTYEQYF.

CDR3 DNA: TGTGCCAGCTCCGCCGGGACAGATACGCAGTATTTT. This encodes CASSAGTDTQYF. The chain joins TRBV6-1 to TRBJ2-3; D gene unclear. Between the trimmed V and J ends, which lost 8 bases and 3 bases, there was a span of 9 bases. CDR1 MNHNS and CDR2 SASEGT come from the germline V gene. The CDR3 has 12 residues.

The chain carries TRBV2 and TRBJ2-7; D unresolved. This CDR3 has 12 amino acids. Germline V CDR1 and CDR2: SNHLY, FYNNEI. V lost 6 bases and J 2 bases, leaving 8 bases between the germline ends. CDR3 sequence: CASRRYPYEQYF. DNA of the CDR3: TGTGCCAGCAGGAGGTACCCCTACGAGCAGTACTTC. The full variable domain, its missing parts supplied by reference TRBV2 and TRBJ2-7, is EPEVTQTPSHQVTQMGQEVILRCVPISNHLYFYWYRQILGQKVEFLVSFYNNEISEKSEIFDDQFSVERPDGSNFTLKIRSTKLEDSAMYFCASRRYPYEQYFGPGTRLTVT.

The rearrangement links TRBV9 to TRBJ2-7; the D gene is possibly TRBD2 (5 bases). CDR3 size: 17 residues. V lost 0 bases and J lost 0, with 16 bases in between. Germline CDR1 and CDR2: SGDLS and YYNGEE. This chain's CDR3 is CASSVEEAGPSSYEQYF. The CDR3 bases are TGTGCCAGCAGCGTAGAGGAGGCCGGTCCGAGCTCCTACGAGCAGTACTTC.

This clone is a singleton in its sample. This chain joins TRBV4-1 and TRBJ2-1; 13 nucleotides align to TRBD2. V lost 0 bases, J lost 7 bases, and 12 bases stayed unmatched. This CDR3 contains 19 residues. The germline V gene encodes CDR1 MGHRA and CDR2 YSYEKL. The CDR3 reads CASSQEGLLAGGLDNEQFF. The CDR3 coding sequence is TGCGCCAGCAGCCAAGAAGGCCTACTAGCGGGGGGGCTAGATAATGAGCAGTTCTTC.

The chain employs TRBV19 and TRBJ2-4, with 8 bases lining up with TRBD1. The V and J ends lost 5 bases and 8 bases, in that order; junction bases with no gene match: 5. This CDR3 is built from 13 residues. Per germline, CDR1 LNHDA and CDR2 SQIVND (reference sequence). This CDR3 is CASSYRGEYIQYF. CDR3 DNA: TGTGCCAGTAGTTACAGGGGGGAGTACATTCAGTACTTC.

This chain connects TRBV2 to TRBJ2-1; 7 positions agree with TRBD1. Germline CDR1 is SNHLY and CDR2 is FYNNEI. The V segment lost 2 bases and the J segment 7 bases; nucleotides outside the gene matches: 5. This CDR3 region has 14 residues. CDR3 sequence reads: CASSEPSRGNEQFF. For the CDR3, the DNA is TGTGCCAGCAGTGAACCAAGCAGGGGGAATGAGCAGTTCTTC.

The chain employs TRBV10-3 and TRBJ2-5, with a weak D call TRBD2 (6 bases). CDR1 is ENHRY and CDR2 is SYGVKD in the germline V gene. The CDR3 has 16 residues. V was shortened by 0 bases and J by 3 bases, with 14 bases between the two germline ends. This chain's CDR3 is CAISESGEGLEETQYF. Here the CDR3 DNA reads TGTGCCATCAGTGAGTCGGGAGAGGGACTGGAAGAGACCCAGTACTTC.

The V call is TRBV5-8, the J call TRBJ1-6, with TRBD1 matching 8 bases. The CDR3 is made up of 14 amino acids. The ends lost 5 bases at V and 3 bases at J; junction bases unmatched: 1. In germline, CDR1 is SGHTS, CDR2 YDEGEE. The CDR3 DNA reads TGTGCCAGCAGTACAGGGGGCTATAATTCACCCCTCCACTTT. Its translation: CASSTGGYNSPLHF.

The genes are TRBV9 and TRBJ1-6; D is unclear. The CDR3 extends over 14 amino acids. V was cut by 4 bases and J by 13 bases, with 18 bases left in between. The germline gives CDR1 SGDLS, CDR2 YYNGEE. The CDR3 coding sequence is TGTGCCAGCAGCCCGGAAGGGCGCTTCGGGCCCCTCCACTTT. It translates to CASSPEGRFGPLHF. Together with reference TRBV9 and TRBJ1-6, the CDR3 gives the full variable domain: DSGVTQTPKHLITATGQRVTLRCSPRSGDLSVYWYQQSLDQGLQFLIQYYNGEERAKGNILERFSAQQFPDLHSELNLSSLELGDSALYFCASSPEGRFGPLHFGNGTRLTVT.

This clone has only one observation. V usage is TRBV4-1 and J usage is TRBJ2-7; possible D gene TRBD2, 6 bases. Germline V gives CDR1 MGHRA, CDR2 YSYEKL. The CDR3 is made up of 16 amino acids. The V end lost 1 base, the J end lost 1 base, and 14 bases lay between the germline ends. The CDR3 region is CASSQVSGTVSYEQYF. Written as DNA, the CDR3 is TGCGCCAGCAGCCAAGTGTCGGGGACTGTATCCTACGAGCAGTACTTC.

J is TRBJ2-1 and V is TRBV14; D unresolved. Germline V gene lookup returns CDR1 SGHDN and CDR2 FVKESK. Trimming removed 0 bases at V and 3 bases at J, with 3 bases between. This CDR3 has 13 residues. The CDR3 region has the DNA TGTGCCAGCAGCCAAGATCTCTACAATGAGCAGTTCTTC. Encoded protein: CASSQDLYNEQFF.

The chain uses TRBV7-6 and TRBJ2-3, with a possible D match to TRBD1 (6 bases). Trimming removed 4 bases from V and 1 base from J, with 12 bases in between. The CDR3 runs to 15 residues. Germline V gives CDR1 SGHVS, CDR2 FNYEAQ. CDR3 residues: CASSSTGHRTDTQYF. CDR3 bases: TGTGCCAGCAGCTCGACGGGACACCGCACAGATACGCAGTATTTT.

The chain combines TRBV7-3 with TRBJ2-2; D might be TRBD2 (5 bases). V was cut by 10 bases and J by 0 bases, with 9 bases left in between. From germline, CDR1 is SGHTA and CDR2 FQGTGA. The CDR3 covers 13 residues. The CDR3, as DNA: TGTGCCATCGGGGAAACGAACACCGGGGAGCTGTTTTTT. Its protein is CAIGETNTGELFF.

Remarks on this clone: Other DNA sequences within the sample encode an identical CDR3. This chain links TRBV2 with TRBJ1-4; D is possibly TRBD1 (5 bases). This CDR3 region has 16 residues. The germline gives CDR1 SNHLY, CDR2 FYNNEI. V was cut by 0 bases and J by 4 bases, with 12 bases left in between. The CDR3 sequence is CASSEALEGLNEKLFF. The CDR3 bases are TGTGCCAGCAGTGAAGCGCTGGAGGGGCTTAATGAAAAACTGTTTTTT. Complete variable domain (other parts from reference TRBV2 and TRBJ1-4): EPEVTQTPSHQVTQMGQEVILRCVPISNHLYFYWYRQILGQKVEFLVSFYNNEISEKSEIFDDQFSVERPDGSNFTLKIRSTKLEDSAMYFCASSEALEGLNEKLFFGSGTQLSVL.

The rearrangement links TRBV9 to TRBJ2-2; no definite D call. Between the trimmed V and J ends, which lost 1 base and 6 bases, there was a span of 10 bases. Germline CDR1 is SGDLS and CDR2 is YYNGEE. This CDR3 region has 14 residues. The CDR3 DNA follows: TGTGCCAGCAGCGTATTGGGAAAGGCCGGGGAGCTGTTTTTT. Protein: CASSVLGKAGELFF.

The chain recombines TRBV6-6 with TRBJ2-5, with TRBD1 matching over 7 bases. The length of the CDR3 is 15 residues. Germline values: CDR1 MNHNY, CDR2 SVGAGI (reference sequence). V lost 1 base, J lost 1 base, and 3 bases stayed unmatched. The CDR3: CASSYYGTVQETQYF. DNA of the CDR3: TGTGCCAGCAGTTACTATGGGACAGTCCAAGAGACCCAGTACTTC.

The chain has TRBV4-1 and TRBJ1-1; 10 bases align to TRBD1. This CDR3 spans 13 amino acids. Germline CDR1 and CDR2: MGHRA and YSYEKL. V was pared by 1 base and J by 11 bases, with 4 bases of the junction left unmatched. CDR3 sequence reads: CASSQGQGARAFF. The CDR3 region has the DNA TGCGCCAGCAGCCAAGGACAGGGGGCGCGGGCTTTCTTT.

V is TRBV30 and J is TRBJ2-7; possible D gene TRBD1, 5 bases. The germline V and J ends were trimmed by 1 base and 5 bases, with 12 bases remaining between them. Looked up from germline, CDR1 is GTSNPN and CDR2 is SVGIG (reference sequence). The CDR3 has 13 residues. The CDR3 region has the DNA TGTGCCTGGAGTGAGTCAGGGCTCCACGAGCAGTACTTC. As protein: CAWSESGLHEQYF.

To note about this clone: This sample also contains other DNA sequences that code for the same CDR3. The genes are TRBV6-1 and TRBJ2-7; D remains ambiguous. V lost 6 bases and J lost 1, with 10 bases in between. CDR1 and CDR2 (germline): MNHNS, SASEGT. The CDR3 sequence is 13 residues long. In DNA, the CDR3 is TGTGCCAGCAGGGTGGACGGTTCCTACGAGCAGTACTTC. Protein sequence: CASRVDGSYEQYF.